The 32 T cell receptor beta chains presented below share a single source sample, sequenced in a study of blood T cell repertoires in COVID-19. Sequencing used immunoSEQ multiplex PCR; TCRdb keeps in-frame clones, though not all of them. The sample has just under 60,000 clones, more than 85% seen once. Sequences were obtained from peripheral blood. Receptors originate from a human donor with active COVID-19. The donor label of this sample is uncertain.

This chain connects TRBV5-1 to TRBJ2-1; D unresolved. Germline V gives CDR1 SGHRS, CDR2 YFSETQ. V lost 3 bases and J lost 0, with 10 bases in between. The length of the CDR3 is 15 residues. CDR3 loop: CASSSLELSYNEQFF. CDR3 DNA: TGCGCCAGCAGCTCCCTAGAACTCTCCTACAATGAGCAGTTCTTC.

The chain uses TRBV27 and TRBJ1-5; tentative D call: TRBD1 (6 bases). Germline V gene data show CDR1 as MNHEY and CDR2 as SMNVEV (reference sequence). V was shortened by 6 bases and J by 3 bases, with 9 bases between the two germline ends. The CDR3 has 13 residues. CDR3 bases: TGTGCCAGCAGGAACAGGGACAATCAGCCCCAGCATTTT. This sequence encodes CASRNRDNQPQHF.

The chain has TRBV25-1 and TRBJ2-1; 8 bases are shared with TRBD2. V was pared by 2 bases and J by 3 bases, with 3 bases of the junction left unmatched. Germline lookup yields CDR1 MGHDK and CDR2 SYGVNS. This CDR3 spans 15 amino acids. In DNA, the CDR3 is TGTGCCAGCAGTGAACTTGCGGGAGGCTACAATGAGCAGTTCTTC. This sequence encodes CASSELAGGYNEQFF.

The genes are TRBV5-1 and TRBJ1-6; a possible D gene is TRBD1 (5 bases). Germline-derived CDR1 and CDR2 are SGHRS and YFSETQ. V shed 5 bases and J shed 10 bases, with 16 bases lying between them. The CDR3 length is 14 residues. CDR3 sequence (DNA): TGCGCCAGCAGACCGGCAGGGTCAAGCTCACCCCTCCACTTT. This sequence encodes CASRPAGSSSPLHF.

This clone appeared a single time. The V call is TRBV5-6, the J call TRBJ1-3; TRBD1 agrees at 8 bases. V shed 1 base and J 0 bases; nucleotides not matched to a gene: 3. CDR1 is SGHDT, CDR2 YYEEEE, per germline. CDR3 length equals 16 residues. As DNA, the CDR3 is TGTGCCAGCAGCTTGAATCAGGGGGCCTCTGGAAACACCATATATTTT. Translation: CASSLNQGASGNTIYF.

V gene TRBV5-1 combines with J gene TRBJ1-1, with D possibly TRBD1 on 5 matching bases. CDR3 length equals 14 residues. CDR1 is SGHRS, CDR2 YFSETQ, per germline. The V end was cut by 4 bases, the J end by 1 base, with 11 bases between. The CDR3 sequence: CASSRDSRNTEAFF. The CDR3 nucleotides read TGCGCCAGCAGCCGCGACAGTCGGAACACTGAAGCTTTCTTT. The variable domain in full, completed from reference TRBV5-1 and TRBJ1-1, reads KAGVTQTPRYLIKTRGQQVTLSCSPISGHRSVSWYQQTPGQGLQFLFEYFSETQRNKGNFPGRFSGRQFSNSRSEMNVSTLELGDSALYLCASSRDSRNTEAFFGQGTRLTVV.

Comment on this clone: Other DNA sequences in the sample encode the same CDR3. The chain recombines TRBV5-1 with TRBJ2-6, with D perhaps matching TRBD2 (7 bases). Trimming left V 4 bases short and J 0 bases short, with 11 bases between. The germline V gene has CDR1 SGHRS and CDR2 YFSETQ. CDR3 length: 16 amino acids. CDR3 residues: CASSPGGPSGANVLTF. CDR3 bases: TGCGCCAGCAGCCCCGGGGGGCCCTCTGGGGCCAACGTCCTGACTTTC.

The chain couples TRBV5-1 to TRBJ2-7; 7 bases map to TRBD1. This CDR3 is 14 amino acids long. Germline CDR1 SGHRS, CDR2 YFSETQ. V was clipped by 3 bases and J by 1 base; unmatched bases: 4. CDR3 residues: CASSSDRASYEQYF. The CDR3 nucleotides read TGCGCCAGCAGCTCCGACAGGGCGTCCTACGAGCAGTACTTC.

V gene TRBV7-9 combines with J gene TRBJ2-7; 12 bases align to TRBD1. The V gene's germline CDR1 is SEHNR and CDR2 FQNEAQ (reference sequence). The trim removed 2 bases at V and 7 bases at J, leaving 6 bases unmatched. The CDR3 extends over 15 amino acids. The CDR3 loop is CASSLPGQGAREQYF. As DNA, the CDR3 is TGTGCCAGCAGCTTACCGGGACAGGGGGCACGGGAGCAGTACTTC.

The chain combines TRBV7-6 with TRBJ2-1; a possible D gene is TRBD2 (6 bases). Germline CDR1 SGHVS, CDR2 FNYEAQ. This CDR3 comprises 18 residues. With 2 bases removed from V and 3 bases from J, the gap between germline ends came to 20 bases. CDR3 nucleotides: TGTGCCAGCAGCTTAATCGGACATGAGGGACTGAACTACAATGAGCAGTTCTTC. This sequence encodes CASSLIGHEGLNYNEQFF.

The gene calls are TRBV18 and TRBJ1-6; 8 positions agree with TRBD1. The CDR3 has 16 residues. V lost 6 bases and J lost 8; bases outside the gene matches: 12. From germline, CDR1 is KGHSH and CDR2 LQKENI. The CDR3 nucleotides are TGTGCCAGCTCCCCCCGGGACAGGTTTCAACATTCACCCCTCCACTTT. Translating it yields CASSPRDRFQHSPLHF.

The chain carries TRBV4-3 and TRBJ2-1; D is perhaps TRBD2 (5 bases). This CDR3 spans 15 amino acids. Germline V CDR1 and CDR2: LGHNA, YSLEER. With 0 bases removed from V and 4 bases from J, the gap between germline ends came to 10 bases. In DNA form, the CDR3 reads TGCGCCAGCAGCCAAGACCGGGATTTGTACAATGAGCAGTTCTTC. This sequence encodes CASSQDRDLYNEQFF.

The rearrangement links TRBV11-2 to TRBJ2-7, with D possibly matching TRBD2 (5 bases). V lost 0 bases and J lost 3, with 15 bases in between. Germline-derived CDR1 and CDR2 are SGHAT and FQNNGV. The CDR3 contains 16 residues. The CDR3 bases are TGTGCCAGCAGCTTAGACGGAGGCCGGGTGAACTACGAGCAGTACTTC. This codes for CASSLDGGRVNYEQYF. The full variable domain, completed using reference TRBV11-2 and TRBJ2-7, is EAGVAQSPRYKIIEKRQSVAFWCNPISGHATLYWYQQILGQGPKLLIQFQNNGVVDDSQLPKDRFSAERLKGVDSTLKIQPAKLEDSAVYLCASSLDGGRVNYEQYFGPGTRLTVT.

The chain has TRBV5-1 and TRBJ2-7, with a possible D match to TRBD2 (5 bases). Per germline, CDR1 SGHRS and CDR2 YFSETQ. V was clipped by 3 bases and J by 3 bases, with 10 bases between them. The CDR3 totals 13 residues. The CDR3 nucleotides read TGCGCCAGCAGCTCGACGGGGAACTACGAGCAGTACTTC. Translating it yields CASSSTGNYEQYF.

This clone turned up a few times. The V and J genes are TRBV18 and TRBJ2-3; the D gene is possibly TRBD2 (6 bases). This CDR3 comprises 15 residues. The V gene lost 1 base and the J gene lost 1 base, with 9 bases spanning the gap. Germline CDR1 reads KGHSH; CDR2 reads LQKENI. DNA of the CDR3: TGTGCCAGCTCACCACGGGGGGTGCGCACAGATACGCAGTATTTT. This gives the protein CASSPRGVRTDTQYF.

This clone was seen just once. The genes are TRBV2 and TRBJ2-2, with D tentatively TRBD1 (6 bases). Germline V gene lookup returns CDR1 SNHLY and CDR2 FYNNEI. CDR3 size: 16 residues. V was cut by 5 bases and J by 0 bases, with 13 bases left in between. The CDR3 here is CASSLKTGANTGELFF. CDR3 coding DNA: TGTGCCAGCAGTTTGAAGACAGGAGCGAACACCGGGGAGCTGTTTTTT.

The chain is built from TRBV5-1 and TRBJ1-1, with TRBD1 as a possible D gene (5 bases). V was clipped by 3 bases and J by 5 bases, with 17 bases between them. CDR3 length equals 15 residues. CDR1 and CDR2 from the germline V gene are SGHRS and YFSETQ. This chain's CDR3 is CASSSPTDFGTEAFF. The CDR3 DNA follows: TGCGCCAGCAGCTCCCCGACAGACTTTGGGACTGAAGCTTTCTTT.

This chain uses TRBV7-8 with TRBJ2-3; 15 nucleotides line up with TRBD2. Germline CDR1 SGHVS, CDR2 FQNEAQ. This CDR3 comprises 16 residues. V shed 4 bases and J 6 bases; nucleotides not matched to a gene: 5. CDR3: CASSSGLAGGYDTQYF. The CDR3 nucleotides read TGTGCCAGCAGCTCGGGACTAGCGGGAGGATATGATACGCAGTATTTT.

The sample holds a few counts of this clone. V and J are TRBV6-1 and TRBJ1-3; D not resolved. The CDR3 is 12 amino acids. Trimming pared 3 bases from V and 9 bases from J, leaving 9 bases between. In germline, CDR1 is MNHNS, CDR2 SASEGT. The CDR3 sequence: CASSDVGVTIYF. The CDR3 DNA is TGTGCCAGCAGTGACGTCGGGGTCACCATATATTTT.

This clone was counted a single time. The rearrangement links TRBV5-4 to TRBJ2-7; 10 nucleotides match TRBD2. The CDR3 loop spans 14 amino acids. The V gene end was trimmed by 2 bases and the J gene end by 7 bases; junction bases not matched to a gene: 6. Germline V lookup: CDR1 SGHNT, CDR2 YYREEE (reference sequence). Here the CDR3 reads CASSFSGGSGEQYF. The CDR3 DNA is TGTGCCAGCAGCTTTAGCGGGGGGTCGGGGGAGCAGTACTTC.

The chain uses TRBV10-2 and TRBJ2-7, with D perhaps matching TRBD2 (7 bases). CDR3 length: 16 amino acids. V gave up 3 bases and J gave up 0 bases, with 15 bases separating them. Germline values: CDR1 WSHSY, CDR2 SAAADI. This chain's CDR3 is CASSDSGGGSSYEQYF. CDR3 DNA: TGCGCCAGCAGTGATTCGGGGGGCGGCAGCTCCTACGAGCAGTACTTC.

This sequence joins TRBV7-9 and TRBJ2-7, with 14 bases that match TRBD2. The ends lost 4 bases at V and 5 bases at J; junction bases unmatched: 4. The V gene's germline CDR1 is SEHNR and CDR2 FQNEAQ (reference sequence). The CDR3 extends over 15 amino acids. CDR3 sequence (DNA): TGTGCCAGCAGCTGGACTAGCGGGAGGCCCCACGAGCAGTACTTC. Translated, it gives CASSWTSGRPHEQYF.

V and J are TRBV2 and TRBJ2-5; D perhaps matches TRBD2 (6 bases). The CDR3 has 12 residues. The germline V gene has CDR1 SNHLY and CDR2 FYNNEI. Trimming took off 7 bases at V and 4 bases at J, with 10 bases between the two ends. The CDR3 sequence: CASTRGPETQYF. The CDR3 region has the DNA TGTGCCAGCACGCGGGGTCCAGAGACCCAGTACTTC.

The CDR3 reads CASSLGAFDGELFF. The CDR3 nucleotides are TGTGCCAGCAGCTTAGGGGCTTTCGACGGGGAGCTGTTTTTT. This sequence joins TRBV11-3 and TRBJ2-2; D unclear. Between the trimmed V and J ends, which lost 1 base and 7 bases, there was a span of 10 bases. CDR3 length: 14 amino acids. Per germline, CDR1 SGHNT and CDR2 YENEEA.

This clone was seen a single time. One end of the junction does not line up with germline, which may come from a read error. The CDR3 loop reads CASGLGLDMGF. Here the CDR3 DNA reads TGTGCCAGCGGCCTGGGGCTCGATATGGGGTTC. The chain employs TRBV6-2 or TRBV6-3 and TRBJ2-7; D is possibly TRBD1 (5 bases). CDR1 is MNHEY, CDR2 SVGEGT, per germline. The CDR3 contains 11 residues.

This clone was seen once. The chain joins TRBV5-4 to TRBJ2-5, with TRBD1 identical over 9 bases. J was trimmed by 6 bases and V by 10 bases; bases with no gene match: 13. The CDR3 loop spans 14 amino acids. Germline loops: CDR1 SGHNT, CDR2 YYREEE (reference sequence). CDR3 sequence (DNA): TGTGCCGTTACCTATTGGGACAGGGTCCAGACCCAGTACTTC. It translates to CAVTYWDRVQTQYF.

V and J are TRBV2 and TRBJ1-2; tentative D call: TRBD1 (5 bases). The germline V gene encodes CDR1 SNHLY and CDR2 FYNNEI. The CDR3 totals 14 residues. With 1 base removed from V and 7 bases from J, the gap between germline ends came to 13 bases. The CDR3 sequence is CASSEVAGSSGYTF. The CDR3 nucleotides read TGTGCCAGCAGTGAAGTTGCAGGGTCGAGTGGCTACACCTTC.

The chain is built from TRBV11-2 and TRBJ2-1, with TRBD2 as a possible D gene (5 bases). The CDR3 is 12 residues long. The germline gives CDR1 SGHAT, CDR2 FQNNGV. V was shortened by 5 bases and J by 13 bases, with 15 bases between the two germline ends. The CDR3 region has the DNA TGTGCCAGCAGCAAGGACCGGGATAATCAGTTCTTC. Protein product: CASSKDRDNQFF.

This rearrangement joins TRBV7-2 to TRBJ2-7, with D possibly matching TRBD1 (5 bases). Trimming shortened V by 2 bases and J by 6 bases, and 17 bases separated the two germline ends. CDR1 is SGHTA and CDR2 is FQGNSA in the germline V gene. The CDR3 consists of 15 residues. CDR3 residues: CASSLLDSRPGEQYF. DNA of the CDR3: TGTGCCAGCAGCTTACTCGACAGCCGGCCGGGCGAGCAGTACTTC.

This clone has a single count. The V call is TRBV6-4, the J call TRBJ2-2, with D unresolved. Germline assignment: CDR1 MRHNA and CDR2 SNTAGT. The CDR3 spans 14 residues. The V end was cut by 4 bases, the J end by 1 base, with 7 bases between. CDR3 DNA: TGTGCCAGCAGTGGAGAGGTGAACACCGGGGAGCTGTTTTTT. Protein: CASSGEVNTGELFF.

This chain links TRBV7-9 with TRBJ2-7; TRBD1 is a possible D gene (6 bases). Deletions cut 4 bases from V and 5 bases from J, with 15 bases between. Germline V gene lookup returns CDR1 SEHNR and CDR2 FQNEAQ (reference sequence). The CDR3 is 14 residues long. The DNA of the CDR3 is TGTGCCAGCAGCTCCCAGTCAGGGGTGAACGAGCAGTACTTC. The encoded protein is CASSSQSGVNEQYF.

The genes are TRBV7-9 and TRBJ1-1; D is uncertain. Germline V gene lookup returns CDR1 SEHNR and CDR2 FQNEAQ (reference sequence). This CDR3 comprises 11 residues. The germline V and J ends were trimmed by 3 bases and 8 bases, with 7 bases remaining between them. CDR3 sequence reads: CASSFSTEAFF. For the CDR3, the DNA is TGTGCCAGCAGCTTTTCGACAGAAGCTTTCTTT.